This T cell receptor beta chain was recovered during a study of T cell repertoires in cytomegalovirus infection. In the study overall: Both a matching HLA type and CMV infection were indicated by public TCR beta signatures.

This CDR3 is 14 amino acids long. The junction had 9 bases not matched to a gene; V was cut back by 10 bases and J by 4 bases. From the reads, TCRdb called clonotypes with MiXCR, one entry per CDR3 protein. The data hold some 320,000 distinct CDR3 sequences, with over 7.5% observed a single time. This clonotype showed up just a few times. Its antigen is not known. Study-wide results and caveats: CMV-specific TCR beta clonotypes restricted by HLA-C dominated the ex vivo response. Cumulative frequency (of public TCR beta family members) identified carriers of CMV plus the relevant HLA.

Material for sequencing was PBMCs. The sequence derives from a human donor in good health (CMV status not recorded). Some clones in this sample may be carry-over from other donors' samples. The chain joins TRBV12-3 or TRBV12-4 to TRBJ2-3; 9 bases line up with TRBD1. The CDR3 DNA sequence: TGTGCCACAACCACACAGGGGGCATCAGATACGCAGTATTTT. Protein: CATTTQGASDTQYF.